This is a list of T cell receptor beta chains from one sample in a study of blood T cell repertoires in COVID-19. Profiled with immunoSEQ multiplex PCR; TCRdb holds only in-frame clones, not every one. The table lists approximately 200,000 clones, about 81% of them singletons. Sequences were obtained from PBMCs or T cells enriched from blood (not recorded which). The receptors here all came from a man in his forties who had recovered from COVID-19. CDR3s include the opening cysteine and the closing phenylalanine or tryptophan. The order of the fields is CDR3 DNA, CDR3 protein, J gene, V gene, D gene, clone size. D genes are given only for firm matches. Not every row has a clone size; where given, it reads once, few, many or a size class.

cdr3_nt: TGCAGCGTTTCGACAGGGGCCCGCTCCTACGAGCAGTACTTC
cdr3_aa: CSVSTGARSYEQYF
j_call: TRBJ2-7
v_call: TRBV29-1
d_call: TRBD1
clone_size: .

cdr3_nt: TGTGCCAGCAGTTTATGGTCTAGCGGGATCCAAAGGCAGTTCTTC
cdr3_aa: CASSLWSSGIQRQFF
j_call: TRBJ2-1
v_call: TRBV27
d_call: TRBD2
clone_size: .

cdr3_nt: TGCGCCAGCAGCCGAGGACTAGCGGGAGGGCGCTACGAGCAGTACTTC
cdr3_aa: CASSRGLAGGRYEQYF
j_call: TRBJ2-7
v_call: TRBV4-1
d_call: TRBD2
clone_size: .

cdr3_nt: TGCGCCAGCAGCTTGGGTGCAGGGGGTCCCTATGGCTACACCTTC
cdr3_aa: CASSLGAGGPYGYTF
j_call: TRBJ1-2
v_call: TRBV5-1
d_call: TRBD1
clone_size: few

cdr3_nt: TGTGCCAGCAGCTTACGAGGGAACTATGGCTACACCTTC
cdr3_aa: CASSLRGNYGYTF
j_call: TRBJ1-2
v_call: TRBV7-2
d_call: .
clone_size: .

cdr3_nt: TGTGCCAGCAACTTTCGACAGGATAGCGAGCAGTACTTC
cdr3_aa: CASNFRQDSEQYF
j_call: TRBJ2-7
v_call: TRBV11-2
d_call: .
clone_size: once

cdr3_nt: TGCGCCAGCAGCTTGCACCGGGACACCATATATTTT
cdr3_aa: CASSLHRDTIYF
j_call: TRBJ1-3
v_call: TRBV5-1
d_call: .
clone_size: .

cdr3_nt: TGTGCCAGCAGTCGCCGGGGACTAGCGGTAAACAACTACGAGCAGTACTTC
cdr3_aa: CASSRRGLAVNNYEQYF
j_call: TRBJ2-7
v_call: TRBV5-8
d_call: TRBD2
clone_size: once

cdr3_nt: TGTGCCAGCATGGGAAGAGAGACAGGTCGGGAAGAGACCCAGTACTTC
cdr3_aa: CASMGRETGREETQYF
j_call: TRBJ2-5
v_call: TRBV2
d_call: .
clone_size: .

cdr3_nt: TGTGCCAGCAGTTCAGGGACAGTAGATAATTCACCCCTCCACTTT
cdr3_aa: CASSSGTVDNSPLHF
j_call: TRBJ1-6
v_call: TRBV6-5
d_call: TRBD1
clone_size: .

cdr3_nt: TGTGCCAGCAGCTTAGGTACAGGGCGCAATCAGCCCCAGCATTTT
cdr3_aa: CASSLGTGRNQPQHF
j_call: TRBJ1-5
v_call: TRBV13
d_call: .
clone_size: .

cdr3_nt: TGTGCCAGCAGCGCCCAGACTAGCGGGAGGGCCTTTGAGCAGTTCTTC
cdr3_aa: CASSAQTSGRAFEQFF
j_call: TRBJ2-1
v_call: TRBV7-2
d_call: TRBD2
clone_size: .

cdr3_nt: TGCAGCGCTTGGGGACTAGCGGTTAGCTCCTACGAGCAGTACTTC
cdr3_aa: CSAWGLAVSSYEQYF
j_call: TRBJ2-7
v_call: TRBV29-1
d_call: TRBD2
clone_size: .

cdr3_nt: TGTGCCAGCAGTGGACAGGGAGCTAACTATGGCTACACCTTC
cdr3_aa: CASSGQGANYGYTF
j_call: TRBJ1-2
v_call: TRBV2
d_call: TRBD1
clone_size: .

cdr3_nt: TGTGCCAGCAGTTTGAAAGGGGCCTATGGCTACACCTTC
cdr3_aa: CASSLKGAYGYTF
j_call: TRBJ1-2
v_call: TRBV12-3/TRBV12-4
d_call: .
clone_size: .

cdr3_nt: TGTGCCAGTAGTCCTACTAGCGCGCCATCCTACAATGAGCAGTTCTTC
cdr3_aa: CASSPTSAPSYNEQFF
j_call: TRBJ2-1
v_call: TRBV19
d_call: TRBD2
clone_size: .

cdr3_nt: TGTGCCAGCAGTTCCGGTCGGAACACTGAAGCTTTCTTT
cdr3_aa: CASSSGRNTEAFF
j_call: TRBJ1-1
v_call: TRBV6-5
d_call: .
clone_size: .

cdr3_nt: TGTGCCAGCAGCCCTAGCGGGAGAAGCAATGAGCAGTTCTTC
cdr3_aa: CASSPSGRSNEQFF
j_call: TRBJ2-1
v_call: TRBV3-1/TRBV3-2
d_call: TRBD2
clone_size: few